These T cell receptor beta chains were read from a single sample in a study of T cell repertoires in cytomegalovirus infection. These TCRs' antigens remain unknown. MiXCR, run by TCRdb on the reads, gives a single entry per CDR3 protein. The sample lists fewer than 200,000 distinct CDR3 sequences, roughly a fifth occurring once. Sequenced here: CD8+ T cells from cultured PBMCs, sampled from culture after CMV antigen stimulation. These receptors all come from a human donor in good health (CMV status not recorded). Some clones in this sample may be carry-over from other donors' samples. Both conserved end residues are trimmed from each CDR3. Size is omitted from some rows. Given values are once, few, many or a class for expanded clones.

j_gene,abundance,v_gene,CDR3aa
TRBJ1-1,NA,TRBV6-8,ASSWTGVEAF
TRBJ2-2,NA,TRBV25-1,ASSEPAGTGELF
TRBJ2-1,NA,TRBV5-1,ASSDGGAEF
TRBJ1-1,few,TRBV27,ASSLYRGVDTEAF
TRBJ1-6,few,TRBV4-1,ASSIGPTYNSPLH
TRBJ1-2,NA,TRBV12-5,ASDGTGGVYGYT
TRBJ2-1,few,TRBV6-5,ASSQTSGGPHEQF
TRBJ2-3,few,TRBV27,ASRRTPSGAYTDTQY
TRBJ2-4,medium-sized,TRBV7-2,ASSNIRGNIQY
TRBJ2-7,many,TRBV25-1,ASHRTGYEQY
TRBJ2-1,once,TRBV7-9,ASSLGDGLDEQF
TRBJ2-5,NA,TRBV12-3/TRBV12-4,ASSLSSGLGETQY
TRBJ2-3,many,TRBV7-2,ASSFGHTDTQY
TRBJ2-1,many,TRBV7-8,ASSINRGPGEQF
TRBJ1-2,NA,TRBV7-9,ASSGTYDYT
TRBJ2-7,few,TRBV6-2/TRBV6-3,ASSSRQVKGAYEQY
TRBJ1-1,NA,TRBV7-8,ASSLVAEALPTEAF
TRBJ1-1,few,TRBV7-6,ASSLAGLDTEAF
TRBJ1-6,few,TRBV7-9,ASTRTDSPLH
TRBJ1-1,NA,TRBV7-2,ASSFLGSNTEAF
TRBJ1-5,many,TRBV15,ATLDSDSNQPQH
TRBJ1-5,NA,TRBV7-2,ASSLGAGPYSNQPQH
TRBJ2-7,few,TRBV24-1,ATSDTPSGESSYEQY
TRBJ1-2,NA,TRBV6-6,ASSPDRGDWGWYGYT
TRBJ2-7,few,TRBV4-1,ASSLYSNSYEQY
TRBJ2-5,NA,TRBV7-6,ASSLGGGQETQY
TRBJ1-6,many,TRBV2,ASSEARRNNSPLH
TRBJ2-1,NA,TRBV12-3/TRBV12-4,ASSLSGQNEQF
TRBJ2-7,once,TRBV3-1,ASSQWTGSSYEQY
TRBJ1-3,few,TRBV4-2,ASSQDRGIGNTGNTIY
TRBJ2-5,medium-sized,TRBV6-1,ASTRESQETQY
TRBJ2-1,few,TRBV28,ASSLVRLNYNEQF
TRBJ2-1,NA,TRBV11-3,ASSPDESFNEQF
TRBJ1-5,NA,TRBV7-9,ASSLPNQPQH
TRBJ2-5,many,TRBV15,ATSRSSRPRETQY
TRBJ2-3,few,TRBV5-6,ASSLGAAGSTDTQY
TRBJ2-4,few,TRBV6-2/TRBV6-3,ASSYVKNIQY
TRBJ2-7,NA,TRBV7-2,ASSLTPTGAYEQY
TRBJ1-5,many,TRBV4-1,ASSPPGSNQPQH
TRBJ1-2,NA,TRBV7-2,ASSLDRDRADYGYT
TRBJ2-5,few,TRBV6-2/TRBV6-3,ASSYPDRGETQY
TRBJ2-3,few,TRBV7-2,ASSLRGGATDTQY
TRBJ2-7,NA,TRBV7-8,ASSSPTGRDSYEQY
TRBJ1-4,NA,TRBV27,ASRLQGVELF
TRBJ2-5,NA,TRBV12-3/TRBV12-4,ATRGLGETQY
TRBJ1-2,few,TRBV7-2,ASSLNRGQGYT
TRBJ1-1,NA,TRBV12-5,ASGWTGTEAF
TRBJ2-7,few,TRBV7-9,ASSKSRQGFHEQY
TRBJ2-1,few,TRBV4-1,ASSQEASGGADEQF